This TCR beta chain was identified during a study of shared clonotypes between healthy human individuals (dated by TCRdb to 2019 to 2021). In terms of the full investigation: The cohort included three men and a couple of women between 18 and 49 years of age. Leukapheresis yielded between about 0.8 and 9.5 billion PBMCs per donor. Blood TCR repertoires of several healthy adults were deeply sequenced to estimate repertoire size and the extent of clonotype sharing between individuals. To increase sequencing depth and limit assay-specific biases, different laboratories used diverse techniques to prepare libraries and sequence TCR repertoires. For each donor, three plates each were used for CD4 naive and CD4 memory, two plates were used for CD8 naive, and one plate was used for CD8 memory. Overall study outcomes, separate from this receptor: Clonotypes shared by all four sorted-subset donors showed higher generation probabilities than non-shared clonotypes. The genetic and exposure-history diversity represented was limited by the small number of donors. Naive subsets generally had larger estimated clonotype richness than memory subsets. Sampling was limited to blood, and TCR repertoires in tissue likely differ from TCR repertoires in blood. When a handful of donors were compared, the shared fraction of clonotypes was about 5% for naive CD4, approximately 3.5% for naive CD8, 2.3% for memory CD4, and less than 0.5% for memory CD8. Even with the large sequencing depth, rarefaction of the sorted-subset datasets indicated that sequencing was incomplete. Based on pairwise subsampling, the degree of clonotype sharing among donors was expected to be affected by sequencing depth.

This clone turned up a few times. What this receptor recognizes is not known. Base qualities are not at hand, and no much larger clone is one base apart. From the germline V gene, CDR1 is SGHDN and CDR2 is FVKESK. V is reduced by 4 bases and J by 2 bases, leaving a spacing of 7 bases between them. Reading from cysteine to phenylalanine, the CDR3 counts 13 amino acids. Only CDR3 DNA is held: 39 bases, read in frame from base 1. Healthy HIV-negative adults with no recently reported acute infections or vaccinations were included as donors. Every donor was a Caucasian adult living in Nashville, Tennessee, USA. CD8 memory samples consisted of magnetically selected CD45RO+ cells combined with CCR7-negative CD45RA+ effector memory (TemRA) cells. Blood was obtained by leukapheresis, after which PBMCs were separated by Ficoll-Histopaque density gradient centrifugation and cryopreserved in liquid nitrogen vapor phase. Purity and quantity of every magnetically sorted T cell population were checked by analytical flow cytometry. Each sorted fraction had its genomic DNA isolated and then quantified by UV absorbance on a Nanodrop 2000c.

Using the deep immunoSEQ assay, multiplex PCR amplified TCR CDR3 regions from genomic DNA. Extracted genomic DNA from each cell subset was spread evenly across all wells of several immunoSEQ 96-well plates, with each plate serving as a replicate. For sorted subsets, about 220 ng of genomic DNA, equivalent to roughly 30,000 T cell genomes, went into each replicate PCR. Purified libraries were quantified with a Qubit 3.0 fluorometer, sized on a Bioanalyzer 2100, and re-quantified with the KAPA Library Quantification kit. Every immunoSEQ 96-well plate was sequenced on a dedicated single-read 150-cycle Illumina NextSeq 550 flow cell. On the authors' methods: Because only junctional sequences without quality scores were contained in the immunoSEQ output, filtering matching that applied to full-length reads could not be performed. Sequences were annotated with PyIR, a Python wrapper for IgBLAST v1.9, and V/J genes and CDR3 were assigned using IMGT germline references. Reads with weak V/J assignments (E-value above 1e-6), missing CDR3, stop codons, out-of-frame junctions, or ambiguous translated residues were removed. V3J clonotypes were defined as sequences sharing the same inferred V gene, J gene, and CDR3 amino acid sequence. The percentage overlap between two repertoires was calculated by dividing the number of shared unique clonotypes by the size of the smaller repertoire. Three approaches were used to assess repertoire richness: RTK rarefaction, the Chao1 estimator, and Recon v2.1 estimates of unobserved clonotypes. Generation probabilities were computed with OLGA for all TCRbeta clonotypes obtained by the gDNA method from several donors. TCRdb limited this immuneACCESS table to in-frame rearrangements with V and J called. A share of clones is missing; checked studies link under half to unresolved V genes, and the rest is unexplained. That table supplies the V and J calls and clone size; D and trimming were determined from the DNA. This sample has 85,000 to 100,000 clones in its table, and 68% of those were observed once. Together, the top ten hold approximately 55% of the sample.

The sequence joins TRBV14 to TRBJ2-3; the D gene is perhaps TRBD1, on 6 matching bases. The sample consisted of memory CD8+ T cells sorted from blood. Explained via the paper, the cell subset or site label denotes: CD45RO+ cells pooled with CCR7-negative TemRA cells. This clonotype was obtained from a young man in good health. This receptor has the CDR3 CASSRTDTDTQYF. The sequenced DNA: TGTGCCAGCAGCCGGACAGACACAGATACGCAGTATTTT.